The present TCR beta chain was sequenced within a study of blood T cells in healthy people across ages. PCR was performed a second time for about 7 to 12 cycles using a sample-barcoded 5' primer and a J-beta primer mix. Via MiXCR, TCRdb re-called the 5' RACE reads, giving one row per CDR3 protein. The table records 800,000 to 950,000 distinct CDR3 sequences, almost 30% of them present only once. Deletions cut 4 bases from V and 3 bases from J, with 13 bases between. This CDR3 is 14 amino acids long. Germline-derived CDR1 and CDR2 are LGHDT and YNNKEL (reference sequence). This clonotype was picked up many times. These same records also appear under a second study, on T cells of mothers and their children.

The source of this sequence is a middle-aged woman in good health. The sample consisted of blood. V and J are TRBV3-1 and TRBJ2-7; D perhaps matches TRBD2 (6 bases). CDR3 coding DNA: TGTGCCAGCAGCCGAGCAGCGGGCCTCTACGAGCAGTACTTC. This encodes CASSRAAGLYEQYF.